One sample yielded the 28 T cell receptor beta chains listed below, sequenced in a study of blood T cell repertoires in COVID-19. The table came from immunoSEQ multiplex PCR; TCRdb's copy has only in-frame clones and leaves some out. The sample comprises about 490,000 clones, approximately 83% of which are singletons, and 3% to 3.5% rests with the top ten. Sequenced input: peripheral blood. These receptors were taken from a human donor in a cohort sampled during active COVID-19.

CDR3 DNA: TGTGCCAGCAGCCCCGGGGAGGGCTGGAACATTCAGTACTTC. It is translated as CASSPGEGWNIQYF. The rearrangement links TRBV5-5 to TRBJ2-4; 7 bases align to TRBD2. The junction had 8 bases not matched to a gene; V was cut back by 4 bases and J by 7 bases. Germline V gene data show CDR1 as SGHKS and CDR2 as YYEKEE (reference sequence). This CDR3 comprises 14 residues. The variable domain in full, completed from reference TRBV5-5 and TRBJ2-4, reads DAGVTQSPTHLIKTRGQQVTLRCSPISGHKSVSWYQQVLGQGPQFIFQYYEKEERGRGNFPDRFSARQFPNYSSELNVNALLLGDSALYLCASSPGEGWNIQYFGAGTRLSVL.

The chain is built from TRBV30 and TRBJ1-1; D unclear. The germline V gene has CDR1 GTSNPN and CDR2 SVGIG (reference sequence). This CDR3 contains 13 residues. Trimming removed 7 bases at V and 0 bases at J, with 12 bases between. Here the CDR3 DNA reads TGTGCCTTCGGCGGGAGAGTGAACACTGAAGCTTTCTTT. This encodes CAFGGRVNTEAFF.

This sequence joins TRBV5-1 and TRBJ1-1, with D uncertain. The CDR3 consists of 13 residues. Germline lookup yields CDR1 SGHRS and CDR2 YFSETQ. The ends were cut back, 6 bases at V and 6 bases at J, with 15 bases in the middle. CDR3 region: CASKREAGPEAFF. The CDR3 region has the DNA TGCGCCAGCAAACGGGAAGCTGGGCCTGAAGCTTTCTTT.

This clone was seen a single time. V usage is TRBV20-1 and J usage is TRBJ1-2, with 9 bases matching TRBD1. V lost 3 bases and J lost 5; bases outside the gene matches: 10. Germline-derived CDR1 and CDR2 are DFQATT and SNEGSKA (reference sequence). This CDR3 has 15 amino acids. CDR3 in amino acids: CSASVRDRVRYGYTF. The CDR3 coding sequence is TGCAGTGCTAGTGTCCGGGACAGGGTGAGATATGGCTACACCTTC.

This chain joins TRBV30 and TRBJ1-5; D remains unclear. Between the trimmed V and J ends, which lost 7 bases and 8 bases, there was a span of 24 bases. Germline assignment: CDR1 GTSNPN and CDR2 SVGIG (reference sequence). The CDR3 runs 15 residues. The CDR3 here is CAYPEAGLLNEPQHF. The CDR3 region has the DNA TGTGCCTACCCAGAGGCAGGACTGCTTAATGAGCCCCAGCATTTT.

The gene calls are TRBV3-1 (or the pseudogene TRBV3-2) and TRBJ2-5; possibly TRBD2 for D (6 bases). Germline V gene data show CDR1 as LGHDT and CDR2 as YNNKEL (reference sequence). V was clipped by 4 bases and J by 5 bases, with 20 bases between them. The CDR3 covers 16 residues. In nucleotides, the CDR3 is TGTGCCAGCAGCCTTAACTGGGGGGAGATTTCGGAGACCCAGTACTTC. The encoded protein is CASSLNWGEISETQYF.

V gene TRBV9 combines with J gene TRBJ2-1, with 13 positions matching TRBD2. CDR3 length: 16 residues. The germline CDR1 and CDR2 sequences are SGDLS and YYNGEE. Losses at the gene ends were 4 bases for V and 4 bases for J; bases not matched to a gene: 5. CDR3 sequence reads: CASSSQGLAGYNEQFF. CDR3 DNA: TGTGCCAGCAGCTCCCAGGGACTAGCGGGATACAATGAGCAGTTCTTC.

The chain has TRBV19 and TRBJ1-5; D unclear. Trimming took 5 bases from V and 1 from J, leaving 12 bases between them. CDR3 length equals 15 residues. Germline V gene lookup returns CDR1 LNHDA and CDR2 SQIVND (reference sequence). The chain's CDR3 is CASSGQPISNQPQHF. As DNA, the CDR3 is TGTGCCAGTAGTGGGCAGCCTATAAGCAATCAGCCCCAGCATTTT.

The chain carries TRBV3-1 (or the pseudogene TRBV3-2) and TRBJ2-1; 9 bases are shared with TRBD2. The CDR3 extends over 17 amino acids. Germline loops: CDR1 LGHDT, CDR2 YNNKEL (reference sequence). With V trimmed by 3 bases and J by 6 bases, 12 bases remained unmatched. The CDR3 here is CASSQGSGRFEGNEQFF. CDR3 DNA: TGTGCCAGCAGCCAGGGGAGCGGGAGGTTCGAGGGCAATGAGCAGTTCTTC.

This chain connects TRBV11-2 to TRBJ2-3, with 7 bases lining up with TRBD2. The CDR3 is 16 amino acids. Germline CDR1 reads SGHAT; CDR2 reads FQNNGV. The junction had 6 bases not matched to a gene; V was cut back by 3 bases and J by 0 bases. The CDR3 sequence is CASSFIAGGSTDTQYF. In nucleotides, the CDR3 is TGTGCCAGCAGCTTCATAGCGGGTGGTAGCACAGATACGCAGTATTTT. Based on the CDR3 plus reference TRBV11-2 and TRBJ2-3, the full variable domain is EAGVAQSPRYKIIEKRQSVAFWCNPISGHATLYWYQQILGQGPKLLIQFQNNGVVDDSQLPKDRFSAERLKGVDSTLKIQPAKLEDSAVYLCASSFIAGGSTDTQYFGPGTRLTVL.

The chain carries TRBV19 and TRBJ2-4, with a possible D match to TRBD2 (6 bases). The V end was cut by 0 bases, the J end by 2 bases, with 17 bases between. Germline V gene data show CDR1 as LNHDA and CDR2 as SQIVND (reference sequence). The CDR3 runs 18 residues. Here the CDR3 DNA reads TGTGCCAGTAGTATAGATCGGTTTTCCGGGAGCACCAAAAACATTCAGTACTTC. As protein: CASSIDRFSGSTKNIQYF.

The chain couples TRBV2 to TRBJ2-7; tentatively, D is TRBD2 (5 bases). V was trimmed by 2 bases and J by 4 bases, leaving 15 bases between them. Germline values: CDR1 SNHLY, CDR2 FYNNEI. The CDR3 loop spans 15 amino acids. The DNA for the CDR3 is TGTGCCAGCAGTGAAAGGCGCGGAGGAAATTACGAGCAGTACTTC. It yields the protein CASSERRGGNYEQYF.

Concerning this clone: An end of the junction does not agree with germline; a read error may underlie this. The rearrangement joins TRBV18 to TRBJ1-5; 8 nucleotides align to TRBD1. Germline CDR1 and CDR2: KGHSH and LQKENI. CDR3 length equals 14 residues. CDR3 sequence: CASSSSRDRSGVYF. The CDR3 DNA follows: TGTGCCAGCTCATCGTCCCGGGACAGGTCTGGGGTGTATTTT.

The V call is TRBV19, the J call TRBJ1-3, with 7 bases matching TRBD1. The junction had 6 bases not matched to a gene; V was cut back by 5 bases and J by 2 bases. Germline V lookup: CDR1 LNHDA, CDR2 SQIVND (reference sequence). CDR3 length equals 15 residues. The CDR3 DNA follows: TGTGCCAGTAGTGCCCAAACAGGGGCTGGAAACACCATATATTTT. This sequence encodes CASSAQTGAGNTIYF.

Note on this clone: The sample contains more than one DNA sequence encoding this CDR3. The chain is built from TRBV5-5 and TRBJ1-1; D is possibly TRBD1 (5 bases). V shed 0 bases and J shed 5 bases, with 11 bases lying between them. From germline, CDR1 is SGHKS and CDR2 YYEKEE (reference sequence). This CDR3 contains 14 residues. The DNA for the CDR3 is TGTGCCAGCAGCTTGGGACAGAAGAATACTGAAGCTTTCTTT. Translation gives CASSLGQKNTEAFF.

The rearrangement joins TRBV18 to TRBJ2-5, with D hard to call. Trimming removed 5 bases from V and 3 bases from J, with 10 bases in between. The germline V gene has CDR1 KGHSH and CDR2 LQKENI. The CDR3 is 13 amino acids. The CDR3 here is CASSSVGKETQYF. Here the CDR3 DNA reads TGTGCCAGCTCATCGGTCGGTAAAGAGACCCAGTACTTC.

V is TRBV6-1 and J is TRBJ1-6; the D is unclear. The CDR3 extends over 16 amino acids. From germline, CDR1 is MNHNS and CDR2 SASEGT. V was shortened by 6 bases and J by 1 base, with 13 bases between the two germline ends. The DNA for the CDR3 is TGTGCCAGCAGGGAAAGGACGGGATCCTATAATTCACCCCTCCACTTT. It translates to CASRERTGSYNSPLHF.

Only one count was recorded for this clone. This chain joins TRBV7-3 and TRBJ2-1; weak D call: TRBD1 (6 bases). Germline values: CDR1 SGHTA, CDR2 FQGTGA. V dropped 4 bases and J dropped 1 base, with 20 bases sitting between them. The CDR3 runs 18 residues. The CDR3 DNA is TGTGCCAGCAGCTCGACTGGGGTGGGCAGGGGTTCCTACAATGAGCAGTTCTTC. Amino acids: CASSSTGVGRGSYNEQFF.

The chain links TRBV2 to TRBJ2-1, with TRBD1 identical over 8 bases. CDR1 SNHLY and CDR2 FYNNEI come from the germline V gene. Germline trimming cut 4 bases from V and 5 bases from J; bases unmatched to any gene: 10. This CDR3 contains 16 residues. The CDR3 loop reads CASSGQGQITNNEQFF. As DNA, the CDR3 is TGTGCCAGCAGTGGACAGGGGCAAATCACCAACAATGAGCAGTTCTTC. The complete variable domain, with remaining parts taken from reference TRBV2 and TRBJ2-1, reads EPEVTQTPSHQVTQMGQEVILRCVPISNHLYFYWYRQILGQKVEFLVSFYNNEISEKSEIFDDQFSVERPDGSNFTLKIRSTKLEDSAMYFCASSGQGQITNNEQFFGPGTRLTVL.

The chain is built from TRBV19 and TRBJ1-2; 7 bases match TRBD1. The CDR3 totals 12 residues. CDR1 and CDR2 (germline): LNHDA, SQIVND (reference sequence). The V and J ends lost 8 bases and 7 bases, in that order; junction bases with no gene match: 7. The CDR3 bases are TGTGCCAGTCGACAGGGAAGTTTTGGCTACACCTTC. Translation gives CASRQGSFGYTF.

J is TRBJ2-2 and V is TRBV19; 14 positions agree with TRBD2. The trim removed 11 bases at V and 5 bases at J, leaving 4 bases unmatched. Germline CDR1 reads LNHDA; CDR2 reads SQIVND (reference sequence). This CDR3 is 14 amino acids long. The CDR3 coding sequence is TGTGCCGGTCGGACTAGCGGGAGGACCGGGGAGCTGTTTTTT. It specifies CAGRTSGRTGELFF.

The V and J genes are TRBV27 and TRBJ2-5, with a weak D call TRBD1 (5 bases). The CDR3 covers 16 residues. Trimming took 0 bases from V and 2 from J, leaving 13 bases between them. CDR1 and CDR2 from the germline V gene are MNHEY and SMNVEV (reference sequence). The CDR3 region is CASSLSSQGRQETQYF. The DNA of the CDR3 is TGTGCCAGCAGTTTATCGAGCCAGGGTAGACAAGAGACCCAGTACTTC.

The chain's CDR3 is CASSLDGREETQYF. CDR3 bases: TGTGCCAGCAGCTTGGACGGGAGGGAAGAGACCCAGTACTTC. The rearrangement joins TRBV5-4 to TRBJ2-5; TRBD2 aligns across 8 bases. The CDR3 is 14 amino acids. Germline V CDR1 and CDR2: SGHNT, YYREEE (reference sequence). J gave up 3 bases and V 0 bases, and 1 base lay outside the gene matches.

The rearrangement uses TRBV18 and TRBJ2-7; 8 nucleotides line up with TRBD2. CDR3 length: 16 residues. V gave up 2 bases and J gave up 3 bases; unmatched junction bases: 9. Germline assignment: CDR1 KGHSH and CDR2 LQKENI. For the CDR3, the DNA is TGTGCCAGCTCACCATCCCTAAGCGGGAGTTTCTACGAGCAGTACTTC. Translation gives CASSPSLSGSFYEQYF.

The V call is TRBV5-4, the J call TRBJ2-5, with 9 bases fitting TRBD1. Losses at the gene ends were 7 bases for V and 3 bases for J; bases not matched to a gene: 7. Germline-derived CDR1 and CDR2 are SGHNT and YYREEE (reference sequence). The CDR3 runs to 14 residues. The DNA of the CDR3 is TGTGCCAGCGGAATCACAGGGGGCGAAGAGACCCAGTACTTC. Amino acids: CASGITGGEETQYF.

The genes are TRBV7-9 and TRBJ2-3; TRBD2 agrees at 7 bases. V was clipped by 3 bases and J by 1 base; unmatched bases: 7. The CDR3 runs 16 residues. The germline gives CDR1 SEHNR, CDR2 FQNEAQ (reference sequence). The CDR3: CASSFGTSEGTDTQYF. The CDR3 DNA reads as TGTGCCAGCAGCTTTGGTACTAGCGAAGGCACAGATACGCAGTATTTT. The complete variable domain, with remaining parts taken from reference TRBV7-9 and TRBJ2-3, reads DTGVSQNPRHKITKRGQNVTFRCDPISEHNRLYWYRQTLGQGPEFLTYFQNEAQLEKSRLLSDRFSAERPKGSFSTLEIQRTEQGDSAMYLCASSFGTSEGTDTQYFGPGTRLTVL.

The chain employs TRBV6-5 and TRBJ1-4, with no clear D. Between the trimmed V and J ends, which lost 6 bases and 0 bases, there was a span of 11 bases. This CDR3 spans 15 amino acids. Per germline, CDR1 MNHEY and CDR2 SVGAGI. The CDR3 nucleotides read TGTGCCAGCAGGTTAGAAGGAGCAACTAATGAAAAACTGTTTTTT. Translated: CASRLEGATNEKLFF.

The rearrangement joins TRBV18 to TRBJ2-7; 8 bases are shared with TRBD2. The CDR3 totals 13 residues. Trimming cost V 4 bases and J 6 bases; bases outside gene matches: 5. The germline gives CDR1 KGHSH, CDR2 LQKENI. The chain's CDR3 is CASSQREKAEQYF. In DNA form, the CDR3 reads TGTGCCAGCTCACAGCGGGAGAAAGCCGAGCAGTACTTC. Based on the CDR3 plus reference TRBV18 and TRBJ2-7, the full variable domain is NAGVMQNPRHLVRRRGQEARLRCSPMKGHSHVYWYRQLPEEGLKFMVYLQKENIIDESGMPKERFSAEFPKEGPSILRIQQVVRGDSAAYFCASSQREKAEQYFGPGTRLTVT.